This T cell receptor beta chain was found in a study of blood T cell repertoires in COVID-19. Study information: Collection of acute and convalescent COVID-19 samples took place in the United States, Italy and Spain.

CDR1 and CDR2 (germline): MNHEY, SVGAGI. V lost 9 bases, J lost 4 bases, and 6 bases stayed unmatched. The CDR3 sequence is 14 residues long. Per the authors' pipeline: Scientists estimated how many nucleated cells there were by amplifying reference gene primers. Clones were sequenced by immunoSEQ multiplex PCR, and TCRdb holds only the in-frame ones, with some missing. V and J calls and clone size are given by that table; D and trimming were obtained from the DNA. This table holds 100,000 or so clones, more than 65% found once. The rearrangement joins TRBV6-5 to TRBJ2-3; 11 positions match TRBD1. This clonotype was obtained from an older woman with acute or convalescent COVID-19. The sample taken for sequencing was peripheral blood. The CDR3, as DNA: TGTGCCAGTTCAGGACAGGGGGCGGCAGATACGCAGTATTTT. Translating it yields CASSGQGAADTQYF.